A selection of T cell receptor beta chains follows, all from one sample in a study of T cell changes during pregnancy in multiple sclerosis. The data were produced by immunoSEQ multiplex PCR, yet TCRdb's version contains in-frame clones alone and is incomplete. Of under 55,000 clones in the sample, around 94% were seen once. Sequenced material: CD4+ T cells from peripheral blood mononuclear cells, taken in the third trimester of pregnancy. Receptors originate from a female donor with multiple sclerosis, enrolled in a pregnancy study. Each CDR3 is given with its conserved first and last residue. A D gene is named only where the DNA matches it firmly. Expanded clones get a size class; other rows say once, few or many, or leave the size out.

cdr3_length j_call d_call clone_size v_call cdr3_aa cdr3_nt
14 TRBJ2-7 TRBD1 . TRBV25-1 CASSYGQGSYEQYF TGTGCCAGCAGTTATGGACAGGGAAGCTACGAGCAGTACTTC
14 TRBJ2-3 TRBD2 . TRBV7-2 CASSWGDGGGTQYF TGTGCCAGCAGCTGGGGGGATGGGGGGGGTACGCAGTATTTT
14 TRBJ1-4 . . TRBV6-5 CASSYGEGVEKLFF TGTGCCAGCAGTTACGGGGAGGGGGTAGAAAAACTGTTTTTT
14 TRBJ2-5 . . TRBV11-3 CASSLDPYQETQYF TGTGCCAGCAGCTTAGACCCGTACCAAGAGACCCAGTACTTC
17 TRBJ1-5 . . TRBV6-1 CASSERVDRVKNQPQHF TGTGCCAGCAGTGAAAGGGTGGACAGAGTGAAAAATCAGCCCCAGCATTTT
15 TRBJ2-1 . . TRBV5-1 CASSLAEGGRFGQFF TGCGCCAGCAGCTTGGCCGAGGGGGGGCGATTCGGGCAGTTCTTC
13 TRBJ2-7 . few TRBV27 CASSFPGENEQYF TGTGCCAGCAGCTTCCCAGGGGAAAACGAGCAGTACTTC
14 TRBJ1-1 . once TRBV7-9 CASSLGQTNTEAFF TGTGCCAGCAGCTTAGGACAGACTAACACTGAAGCTTTCTTT
16 TRBJ1-1 . . TRBV11-2 CASSLVAVGGWTEAFF TGTGCCAGCAGCTTAGTCGCAGTCGGGGGTTGGACTGAAGCTTTCTTT
14 TRBJ2-3 . . TRBV6-5 CASSSETSTDTQYF TGTGCCAGCAGTTCGGAGACTAGCACAGATACGCAGTATTTT
15 TRBJ1-2 . . TRBV9 CASRASLMGDHGYTF TGTGCCAGCAGAGCCTCACTTATGGGAGATCATGGCTACACCTTC
16 TRBJ1-3 . . TRBV29-1 CSAIFRRGNPGNTIYF TGCAGCGCCATTTTCCGGCGGGGTAATCCCGGAAACACCATATATTTT
17 TRBJ2-1 . . TRBV4-2 CASSQDGAGGIYNEQFF TGTGCCAGCAGCCAAGATGGGGCGGGCGGGATATACAATGAGCAGTTCTTC
15 TRBJ1-5 . . TRBV30 CAWNKGVFSNQPQHF TGTGCCTGGAACAAGGGGGTATTTAGCAATCAGCCCCAGCATTTT
14 TRBJ2-3 . . TRBV6-5 CASSSRTGTDTQYF TGTGCCAGCAGTTCCCGGACAGGCACAGATACGCAGTATTTT
16 TRBJ2-3 . . TRBV5-6 CASSLFAVSSTDTQYF TGTGCCAGCAGCTTGTTTGCGGTCTCTAGCACAGATACGCAGTATTTT
17 TRBJ2-5 TRBD2 . TRBV27 CASSFRGSGSKRETQYF TGTGCCAGCAGTTTCCGTGGTAGCGGGAGTAAACGAGAGACCCAGTACTTC
15 TRBJ2-3 TRBD2 once TRBV6-5 CASSYGTSGTDTQYF TGTGCCAGCAGTTACGGGACTAGCGGAACAGATACGCAGTATTTT
14 TRBJ2-3 . . TRBV25-1 CASSGGTRTDTQYF TGTGCCAGCAGTGGTGGCACACGCACAGATACGCAGTATTTT
17 TRBJ2-5 TRBD2 . TRBV7-2 CASSLVGGGALGETQYF TGTGCCAGCAGCTTAGTCGGCGGGGGGGCCTTAGGTGAGACCCAGTACTTC
18 TRBJ2-7 TRBD2 . TRBV27 CASSLSATGTSVAYEQYF TGTGCCAGCAGTCTTTCCGCTACCGGGACTAGCGTGGCCTACGAGCAGTACTTC
13 TRBJ2-4 . . TRBV6-5 CASSTGYKNIQYF TGTGCCAGCAGTACGGGGTACAAAAACATTCAGTACTTC
17 TRBJ2-7 TRBD2 . TRBV15 CATSRDRGGSTVYEQYF TGTGCCACCAGCAGAGATCGGGGGGGGAGTACCGTTTACGAGCAGTACTTC
15 TRBJ2-1 TRBD1 . TRBV19 CASSPLDRGSNEQFF TGTGCCAGTAGTCCCTTAGACAGGGGGAGCAATGAGCAGTTCTTC
15 TRBJ2-1 TRBD2 once TRBV5-1 CASYRSLAGYNEQFF TGCGCCAGCTACCGGTCGCTAGCGGGATACAATGAGCAGTTCTTC
13 TRBJ2-5 . . TRBV4-3 CASSLGLSETQYF TGCGCCAGCAGCCTGGGGCTGTCCGAGACCCAGTACTTC
13 TRBJ1-2 . few TRBV10-3 CAISERGDYGYTF TGTGCCATCTCAGAACGGGGAGACTATGGCTACACCTTC
14 TRBJ1-1 . . TRBV9 CASSVLSGPVEAFF TGTGCCAGCAGCGTTCTGAGTGGGCCAGTAGAAGCTTTCTTT
11 TRBJ1-2 TRBD1 . TRBV2 CASSDPDRRLF TGTGCCAGCAGTGACCCGGACAGGAGATTGTTC
13 TRBJ1-1 . . TRBV7-2 CASSLGQNTEAFF TGTGCCAGCAGTCTGGGACAGAACACTGAAGCTTTCTTT
16 TRBJ2-2 . . TRBV4-2 CASSQETQMNTGELFF TGTGCCAGCAGCCAAGAAACGCAGATGAACACCGGGGAGCTGTTTTTT
15 TRBJ2-3 . . TRBV19 CASTLQGYGTDTQYF TGTGCCAGTACCCTGCAGGGGTACGGCACAGATACGCAGTATTTT
12 TRBJ2-1 TRBD2 . TRBV7-9 CASSPTSGSEFF TGTGCCAGCAGCCCGACTAGCGGGAGTGAGTTCTTC
16 TRBJ1-3 TRBD1 . TRBV7-2 CASSLAGQGTGNTIYF TGTGCCAGCAGCTTAGCCGGACAGGGGACGGGAAACACCATATATTTT
13 TRBJ1-1 TRBD1 . TRBV28 CAIRGPRNTEAFF TGTGCCATCAGGGGGCCTCGGAACACTGAAGCTTTCTTT
15 TRBJ2-1 TRBD1 . TRBV30 CAWSAGTGANNEQFF TGTGCCTGGAGTGCGGGGACAGGCGCTAACAATGAGCAGTTCTTC
15 TRBJ1-1 TRBD1 . TRBV9 CASSERGQGATEAFF TGTGCCAGCAGCGAGAGGGGACAGGGGGCAACTGAAGCTTTCTTT
14 TRBJ1-4 . . TRBV5-1 CASSLAGSNEKLFF TGCGCCAGCAGCTTGGCGGGAAGTAATGAAAAACTGTTTTTT
17 TRBJ2-5 TRBD2 . TRBV5-6 CASSLAVSGKLPGTQYF TGTGCCAGCAGCTTGGCCGTTAGCGGGAAGTTACCGGGGACCCAGTACTTC
13 TRBJ1-1 . . TRBV19 CATSHRANTEAFF TGTGCCACTAGTCACAGGGCGAACACTGAAGCTTTCTTT
13 TRBJ2-1 . . TRBV30 CAWSATRGNEQFF TGTGCCTGGAGTGCTACCAGGGGCAATGAGCAGTTCTTC
16 TRBJ2-5 . . TRBV6-5 CASSYSWVQGSETQYF TGTGCCAGCAGTTACTCCTGGGTGCAGGGGAGTGAGACCCAGTACTTC
12 TRBJ1-6 . . TRBV7-2 CASSLQDSPLHF TGTGCCAGCAGCTTACAGGATTCACCCCTCCACTTT
16 TRBJ1-6 . . TRBV6-6 CASSYRQGSYNSPLHF TGTGCCAGCAGTTACCGGCAGGGGTCCTATAATTCACCCCTCCACTTT
21 TRBJ2-2 . once TRBV19 CASSIVSLTRATLANTGELFF TGTGCCAGTAGTATCGTAAGTTTGACTAGAGCTACCCTCGCCAACACCGGGGAGCTGTTTTTT
9 TRBJ2-7 TRBD1 few TRBV2 CATEDREHF TGTGCCACCGAGGACAGGGAACACTTC
16 TRBJ2-5 TRBD1 once TRBV5-1 CASSLGGTGRRETQYF TGCGCCAGCAGCTTAGGTGGGACAGGTAGACGAGAGACCCAGTACTTC
16 TRBJ2-3 . . TRBV11-3 CASSFLARAGTDTQYF TGTGCCAGCAGCTTCCTAGCGCGAGCGGGCACAGATACGCAGTATTTT
15 TRBJ1-6 . . TRBV6-5 CASRPRTAHNSPLHF TGTGCCAGCAGGCCCCGGACAGCCCATAATTCACCCCTCCACTTT
12 TRBJ2-1 . few TRBV6-5 CASSRAYNEQFF TGTGCCAGCAGTAGAGCCTACAATGAGCAGTTCTTC
14 TRBJ2-2 . once TRBV18 CASTTRENTGELFF TGTGCCAGCACCACTAGGGAGAACACCGGGGAGCTGTTTTTT
16 TRBJ2-5 TRBD2 . TRBV5-4 CASSLVYGRERETQYF TGTGCCAGCAGCTTGGTATATGGGAGGGAACGAGAGACCCAGTACTTC
16 TRBJ2-1 TRBD2 . TRBV18 CASSPSIASGINEQFF TGTGCCAGCTCACCAAGTATCGCTAGCGGGATAAATGAGCAGTTCTTC